This T cell receptor (beta chain) was retrieved from a study of blood T cell repertoires in COVID-19 (dated by TCRdb to 2020 to 2022). As for the study more broadly: The collaborator samples originated in the United States, Italy and Spain and spanned the acute and convalescent phases of COVID-19. The material from the prospective study consisted of cDNA or gDNA derived from T cells, B-cell-depleted T cells, or PBMCs. Where HLA class I and class II types were available, the types were taken from metadata supplied by the sample provider, not from assay-based typing. The dataset comprised deeply sampled blood TCRbeta repertoires from subjects exposed to, actively infected with, or recovered from COVID-19. The repertoires were made available in a free public database intended to serve as a resource for research on the immune response to SARS-CoV-2. Sample metadata almost always included a de-identified subject ID, COVID-19 status, age in years and sex. Samples were obtained from the ongoing ImmuneRACE study (first 160 participants) and from 1,254 subjects provided by 6 global collaborators.

Overall results and qualifications from the work: The amount of clinical and demographic metadata varied by source and participant and was provided uncurated.

The collaborating institutions used their own protocols to collect whole blood in K2EDTA tubes. For TCRbeta analysis, collaborators shipped samples in one of three forms: frozen whole blood, isolated PBMCs, or DNA extracted from either of those sample types. The table lists this clone with a count of one. Its antigen remains unidentified. It has no much larger one-base neighbor in the sample; base qualities were not kept. TCRbeta CDR3 regions were amplified from genomic DNA by means of the immunoSEQ Assay, a bias-controlled multiplex PCR. The original methods were these. Nucleated cell counts per sample were estimated from amplification of reference gene primers within the assay. To quantify the absolute abundance of each unique TCRbeta CDR3 rearrangement, sequence reads were collapsed and filtered. For each sample, productive Simpson clonality was calculated as the square root of Simpson's diversity index across productive rearrangements. Here the immuneACCESS table is served through TCRdb, limited to in-frame sequences with V and J called. Missing clones are a known gap in these copies; in checked studies unresolved V genes cover under half, and the rest lacks a known reason. V, J and clone size were drawn from that table, and D and trimming were deduced from the DNA. This sample gives around 43,000 clones in total; about 86% of them show up just once. Roughly a fifth of the sample comes from the top ten.

Including cysteine and phenylalanine, the CDR3 has 14 amino acids. This entry keeps only the CDR3 DNA: 42 bases, framed from base 1. The germline V gene (reference sequence) provides CDR1 LGHDT and CDR2 YNNKEL. After removal of 4 bases from V and 7 bases from J, the junction retains 6 bases not matched to a gene. Sample: peripheral blood. The chain was built from TRBV3-1 (or the pseudogene TRBV3-2) and TRBJ1-2, and TRBD1 matches 10 of the central bases. This clonotype was obtained from a man aged 50 to 59 in a cohort sampled during active COVID-19. The CDR3 here reads CASSLADRGTGYTF. The DNA sequence follows: TGTGCCAGCAGCCTGGCGGACAGGGGGACTGGCTACACCTTC.